This T cell receptor (beta chain) was found in a study of Graves' ophthalmopathy and Graves' hyperthyroidism. Study results and caveats: Stable hyperthyroidism and ophthalmopathy were told apart by a 13-signature model, which achieved 87.88% sensitivity and roughly 80% specificity.

Investigators amplified TCR beta CDR3 regions from RNA transcripts. An initial RT-PCR round employing HTBI primers preceded a second-round multiplex PCR. TCRdb itself ran the multiplex PCR reads through MiXCR, one entry per CDR3 protein. The data hold 500,000 to 800,000 distinct CDR3 sequences, with under 50% observed a single time. A duration under 3 months, NOSPECS ≥4, CAS ≥3 and moderate-to-severe activity characterized the donors with ophthalmopathy. Reliance was placed on clinical symptoms, serum thyroxine, TRAb, thyroid ultrasound and orbital computed tomography for diagnosis. The source of the PBMCs was approximately 9.5 ml of fresh peripheral blood. This CDR3 region has 14 residues. V trimming: 10 bases; J trimming: 4 bases; junction bases outside the gene matches: 11. Germline V gene lookup returns CDR1 ENHRY and CDR2 SYGVKD. This clonotype was picked up many times. Its antigen is as yet unknown.

The source material was peripheral blood. The source of this sequence is an adult man with Graves' ophthalmopathy. This sequence joins TRBV10-3 and TRBJ2-7, with 9 bases fitting TRBD1. The CDR3 loop is CASTELTGGYEQYF. The CDR3, as DNA: TGTGCCAGCACCGAACTGACAGGGGGTTACGAGCAGTACTTC.